This T cell receptor (beta chain) was captured by sequencing in a study of blood T cell repertoires in COVID-19. Study as a whole: PBMCs, B-cell-depleted T cells, or T cells provided the cDNA or gDNA that made up the material.

Sequencing was performed with immunoSEQ multiplex PCR; in TCRdb, only in-frame clones are kept and a portion is missing. This table holds 200,000 or so clones, about 83% found once. This CDR3 has 16 amino acids. Germline-derived CDR1 and CDR2 are SGDLS and YYNGEE. V gave up 0 bases and J gave up 1 base, with 13 bases separating them. This clonotype was obtained from a woman aged 50 to 65 who had been exposed to COVID-19. The gene calls are TRBV9 and TRBJ1-1; unclear D gene. The specimen sequenced was PBMCs or T cells enriched from blood (not recorded which). CDR3 DNA sequence: TGTGCCAGCAGCGTAGACGGAGGGAGGAGGAACACTGAAGCTTTCTTT. Its protein is CASSVDGGRRNTEAFF. The entire variable domain, with the rest obtained from reference TRBV9 and TRBJ1-1, is as follows: DSGVTQTPKHLITATGQRVTLRCSPRSGDLSVYWYQQSLDQGLQFLIQYYNGEERAKGNILERFSAQQFPDLHSELNLSSLELGDSALYFCASSVDGGRRNTEAFFGQGTRLTVV.